This TCR beta chain was profiled in a study of T cells after yellow fever vaccination. Findings and limits, study-wide: Abundant clonotypes (contaminants from the bulk population) could be present in FACS-sorted repertoires. Re-detected after boosting: most primary clones, 95% to 98% of CD4 and 75% to 90% of CD8. Weaker, the secondary response peaked sooner, at day 5 versus 15.

There are 16 residues in the CDR3. Germline CDR1 MDHEN, CDR2 SYDVKM. MiXCR, applied by TCRdb to the 5' RACE reads, yields one record per CDR3 protein. The sample lists about 58,000 distinct CDR3 sequences, approximately 6.5% occurring once. A remark on this clonotype: The antigen remains undetermined. Mismatch with germline at one junction end may stem from a read error.

The receptor was isolated from a man between 18 and 35 years old who received the YFV17D yellow fever vaccine. J is TRBJ1-6 and V is TRBV28, with D possibly being TRBD1 (5 bases). The sequenced sample was CD8+ T cells sorted from PBMCs, obtained on the day of the first yellow fever vaccination. The CDR3 region is CASSDPRAAYKSPLHF. CDR3 DNA sequence: TGTGCCAGCAGTGACCCCAGGGCGGCTTATAAGTCACCCCTCCACTTT. Using reference TRBV28 and TRBJ1-6 for the parts outside the CDR3, the full variable domain is DVKVTQSSRYLVKRTGEKVFLECVQDMDHENMFWYRQDPGLGLRLIYFSYDVKMKEKGDIPEGYSVSREKKERFSLILESASTNQTSMYLCASSDPRAAYKSPLHFGNGTRLTVT.